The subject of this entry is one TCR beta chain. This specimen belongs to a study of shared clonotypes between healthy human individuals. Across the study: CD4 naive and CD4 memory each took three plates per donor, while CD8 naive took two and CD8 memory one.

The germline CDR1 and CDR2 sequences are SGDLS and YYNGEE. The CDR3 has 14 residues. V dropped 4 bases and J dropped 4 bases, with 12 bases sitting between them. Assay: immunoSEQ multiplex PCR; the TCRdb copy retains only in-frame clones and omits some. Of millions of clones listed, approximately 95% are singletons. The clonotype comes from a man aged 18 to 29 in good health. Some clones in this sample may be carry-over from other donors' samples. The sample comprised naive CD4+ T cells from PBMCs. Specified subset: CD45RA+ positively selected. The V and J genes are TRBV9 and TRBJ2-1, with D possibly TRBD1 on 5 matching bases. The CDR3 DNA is TGTGCCAGCAGCACGCTGACAGATTACAATGAGCAGTTCTTC. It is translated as CASSTLTDYNEQFF.